This T cell receptor beta chain appears in the sequencing data of a study of response to subunit inactivated influenza vaccine. Study results and caveats: The authors suggested that few new T cells are recruited per seasonal influenza vaccination.

This CDR3 region has 14 residues. Germline lookup yields CDR1 LGHNA and CDR2 YSLEER. V was shortened by 0 bases and J by 9 bases, with 12 bases between the two germline ends. There are a few counts of this clonotype. Its target is not known. Using its own MiXCR run on the RT-PCR reads, TCRdb lists one record per CDR3 protein. The sample has hundreds of thousands of distinct CDR3 sequences; around 16% are singletons. The sequencing here drew on PBMCs from blood, taken 11 to 12 days after vaccination. The chain is built from TRBV4-3 and TRBJ2-1; a weak D match, TRBD1 (5 bases). This receptor was taken from a man aged 45-65 years who received an inactivated influenza vaccine. CDR3 coding DNA: TGCGCCAGCAGCCAAGATATTAGGGGCGGTGAGCAGTTCTTC. This translates into CASSQDIRGGEQFF.